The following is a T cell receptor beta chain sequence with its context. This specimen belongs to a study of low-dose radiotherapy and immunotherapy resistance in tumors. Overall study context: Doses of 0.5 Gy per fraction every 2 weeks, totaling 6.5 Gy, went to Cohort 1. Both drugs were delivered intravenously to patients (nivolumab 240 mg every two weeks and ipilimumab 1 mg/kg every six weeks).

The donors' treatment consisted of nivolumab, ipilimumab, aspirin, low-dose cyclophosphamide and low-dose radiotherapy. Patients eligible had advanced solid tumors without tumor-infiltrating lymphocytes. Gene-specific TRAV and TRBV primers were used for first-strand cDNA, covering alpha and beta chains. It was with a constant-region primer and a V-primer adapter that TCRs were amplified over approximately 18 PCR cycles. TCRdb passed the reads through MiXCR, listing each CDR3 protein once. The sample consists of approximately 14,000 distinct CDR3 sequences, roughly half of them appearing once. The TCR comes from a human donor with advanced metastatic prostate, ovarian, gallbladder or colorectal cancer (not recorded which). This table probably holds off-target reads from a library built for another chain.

CDR3: CASGSDDEDTQYF. CDR3 DNA sequence: TGTGCCAGCGGTAGCGACGATGAAGATACGCAGTATTTT. The genes are TRBV6-2 or TRBV6-3 and TRBJ2-3, with D perhaps matching TRBD2 (5 bases). The CDR3 covers 13 residues. V was shortened by 8 bases and J by 5 bases, with 14 bases between the two germline ends. Germline CDR1 is MNHEY and CDR2 is SVGEGT.